This T cell receptor (beta chain) was profiled in a study of blood T cell repertoires in COVID-19. Study-wide background: Material from acute and convalescent COVID-19 was sourced from the United States, Italy and Spain.

Per the study methods: Amplification of reference gene primers was used by the study to estimate nucleated cell counts. The data were produced by immunoSEQ multiplex PCR, yet TCRdb's version contains in-frame clones alone and is incomplete. For V, J and clone size, that table is used; D and trimming come from the DNA. The sample shows around 130,000 clones, roughly four fifths of them seen only once. This CDR3 has 12 residues. CDR1 is SQVTM and CDR2 is ANQGSEA in the germline V gene. Between the trimmed V and J ends, which lost 5 bases and 9 bases, there was a span of 14 bases. Participant reports of clinical history set cohort assignment. Among Cohort 3 donors, those recovered had two negative PCRs, clearance, or symptom resolution.

The rearrangement uses TRBV29-1 and TRBJ2-1, with D tentatively TRBD2 (5 bases). Sequenced sample: PBMCs or T cells enriched from blood (not recorded which). The TCR originated in a man between 25 and 39 years old who had recovered from COVID-19. The CDR3 protein is CSVLKPEGEQFF. DNA of the CDR3: TGCAGCGTTCTTAAGCCAGAGGGTGAGCAGTTCTTC.